Sequencing of this T cell receptor beta chain was carried out in a study of OX40 agonist ivuxolimab in advanced cancers. Study-level findings and limits: Low normalized clonal expansion also occurred in some nonresponding patients.

Measured with immunoSEQ multiplex PCR; TCRdb has only the in-frame clones, and not every one. The repertoire holds 65,000 to 95,000 clones, roughly 90% seen once, with around 0.5% in the top ten. This CDR3 contains 16 residues. V was cut by 2 bases and J by 0 bases, with 12 bases left in between. Germline V gene sequence: CDR1 SGDLS, CDR2 YYNGEE. As for this clone: Its specificity is not known.

Samples were taken at baseline and on day 1 of cycles 4 and 7. Here the sequenced sample was CD4+ or CD8+ T cells sorted from blood, taken in a trial of the OX40 agonist ivuxolimab. The TCR comes from an adult with an advanced solid tumor such as melanoma, head and neck, liver or kidney cancer. The chain employs TRBV9 and TRBJ2-1; D unclear. CDR3 sequence reads: CASSVPPKSSYNEQFF. The CDR3 DNA sequence: TGTGCCAGCAGCGTCCCCCCGAAGAGCTCCTACAATGAGCAGTTCTTC.